Shown below are 27 T cell receptor beta chains from a single sample sequenced in a study of T cells in Graves' hyperthyroidism and ophthalmopathy. Amplification targeted TCR beta CDR3 regions from RNA transcripts. A set of HTBI primers served as the primers for a first-round RT-PCR of the TCR CDR3. One entry per CDR3 protein, called by TCRdb with MiXCR from the multiplex PCR reads. This sample has 500,000 to 600,000 distinct CDR3 sequences; 46% occur once, and the top ten carry about two fifths. The sequenced sample was peripheral blood or thyroid tissue (not recorded which). The receptor source for this set is an adult woman with Graves' disease, either hyperthyroidism or ophthalmopathy (not recorded which).

To note about this clonotype: A clone one base away is much larger, so this may be a read error. This chain uses TRBV27 with TRBJ1-2; TRBD1 is a possible D gene (5 bases). Per the germline V gene, CDR1 is MNHEY and CDR2 is SMNVEV (reference sequence). The CDR3 runs to 14 residues. The CDR3 nucleotides read TGTGCCGGCAGTCCCCGGCAGGGTAACTATGGCTACACCTTC. As protein: CAGSPRQGNYGYTF.

This clonotype was picked up a small number of times. A much larger clone differs by one base, so this may be a read error. The chain is built from TRBV12-3 or TRBV12-4 and TRBJ1-2; 7 bases are a match to TRBD1. V lost 10 bases to trimming and J lost 10 bases; unmatched junction nucleotides: 12. CDR3 length: 12 residues. The chain's CDR3 is CATNLDREDYTF. DNA for the CDR3: TGTGCCACCAACCTCGACAGGGAGGACTACACCTTC.

This clonotype turned up a few times. The junction departs from germline at one end; a sequencing error may be responsible. CDR3 loop: CASSQVAGGSPYEQYF. The CDR3 DNA reads as TGCGCCAGCAGCCAAGTAGCAGGAGGCTCTCCTTACGAGCAGTACTTC. The J gene is TRBJ2-7, the V gene TRBV7-3, with D perhaps TRBD2 (5 bases). Looked up from germline, CDR1 is SGHTA and CDR2 is FQGTGA. The CDR3 contains 16 residues.

The V call is TRBV20-1, the J call TRBJ1-6, with TRBD1 as a possible D gene (5 bases). CDR3 length: 15 residues. Germline V gives CDR1 DFQATT, CDR2 SNEGSKA (reference sequence). With 0 bases removed from V and 10 bases from J, the gap between germline ends came to 16 bases. The CDR3 DNA reads TGCAGTGCTAGAGATGGGCTGACAGAGGGCTCACCCCTCCACTTT. Its protein is CSARDGLTEGSPLHF.

There are many counts of this clonotype. The rearrangement uses TRBV20-1 and TRBJ1-5; D gene ambiguous. The V end lost 3 bases, the J end lost 5 bases, and 11 bases lay between the germline ends. CDR1 and CDR2 (germline): DFQATT, SNEGSKA (reference sequence). CDR3 length equals 13 residues. The CDR3 nucleotides are TGCAGTGCTAGTTCGACGGACTATCAGCCCCAGCATTTT. Its protein product is CSASSTDYQPQHF.

This clonotype was counted many times. The chain couples TRBV7-9 to TRBJ2-2, with a tentative D call TRBD2 (7 bases). Deletions cut 5 bases from V and 7 bases from J, with 17 bases between. Germline CDR1 and CDR2: SEHNR and FQNEAQ (reference sequence). The CDR3 loop spans 15 amino acids. CDR3 sequence (DNA): TGTGCCAGCAGCCCCCGTGGGGGGGGCTACGGGGAGCTGTTTTTT. Translation: CASSPRGGGYGELFF.

This sequence joins TRBV11-2 and TRBJ2-7; perhaps D is TRBD1 or TRBD2 (5 bases each). Germline V gene sequence: CDR1 SGHAT, CDR2 FQNNGV. The V gene lost 5 bases and the J gene lost 3 bases, with 20 bases spanning the gap. CDR3 length: 16 residues. CDR3 in amino acids: CASSRSPGPPVYEQYF. CDR3 in DNA: TGTGCCAGCAGCCGTAGTCCGGGACCGCCCGTCTACGAGCAGTACTTC.

This clonotype was seen a handful of times. The chain carries TRBV28 and TRBJ2-7, with 8 bases identical to TRBD2. The germline V gene encodes CDR1 MDHEN and CDR2 SYDVKM. This CDR3 has 15 amino acids. Trimming removed 5 bases from V and 0 bases from J; junction bases left unmatched: 6. CDR3: CASSPTSASSYEQYF. CDR3 coding DNA: TGTGCCAGCAGTCCGACTAGCGCTAGCTCCTACGAGCAGTACTTC.

There are many counts of this clonotype. The rearrangement uses TRBV6-6 and TRBJ1-5; possibly TRBD1 for D (6 bases). V gave up 6 bases and J gave up 1 base, with 10 bases separating them. Per germline, CDR1 MNHNY and CDR2 SVGAGI (reference sequence). The CDR3 spans 14 residues. Here the CDR3 reads CASRRDTSNQPQHF. CDR3 nucleotide sequence: TGTGCCAGCAGAAGGGACACGAGCAATCAGCCCCAGCATTTT.

The chain is built from TRBV7-2 and TRBJ1-1; D unresolved. Trimming took off 4 bases at V and 4 bases at J, with 16 bases between the two ends. The germline V gene has CDR1 SGHTA and CDR2 FQGNSA. The CDR3 is 15 amino acids. The chain's CDR3 is CASSSTPSGSTEAFF. CDR3 nucleotides: TGTGCCAGCAGCTCGACCCCCTCTGGGAGCACTGAAGCTTTCTTT.

V is TRBV7-9 and J is TRBJ1-2; D possibly corresponds to TRBD1 (6 bases). The germline gives CDR1 SEHNR, CDR2 FQNEAQ (reference sequence). With 3 bases removed from V and 8 bases from J, the gap between germline ends came to 16 bases. This CDR3 spans 14 amino acids. The CDR3 loop reads CASSFGGGSNGYTF. The CDR3 region has the DNA TGTGCCAGCAGCTTTGGGGGGGGCAGTAACGGCTACACCTTC.

This clonotype was recorded a few times. A read error may produce the germline difference seen at one junction end. The chain has TRBV7-9 and TRBJ2-3; D possibly corresponds to TRBD1 (5 bases). This CDR3 contains 14 residues. Per germline, CDR1 SEHNR and CDR2 FQNEAQ (reference sequence). For the CDR3, the DNA is TGCGCCAGCAGCTCCACAGGAGCGACAGATACGCAGTATTTT. The encoded protein is CASSSTGATDTQYF.

This clonotype was observed a single time. The V and J genes are TRBV30 and TRBJ1-2; 9 nucleotides match TRBD1. This CDR3 has 11 amino acids. In germline, CDR1 is GTSNPN, CDR2 SVGIG (reference sequence). Trimming at V came to 8 bases and at J to 3 bases, leaving 1 base not matched to a gene. Written as DNA, the CDR3 is TGTGCCGGACAGGGGTACTATGGCTACACCTTC. This codes for CAGQGYYGYTF.

This clonotype was recorded at least ten times. The CDR3 carries no conserved terminal phenylalanine or tryptophan, so it likely arises from a read error. The DNA is left out, because the CDR3 cannot be placed on it with certainty; the CDR3 is given as TCRdb lists it. V usage is TRBV12-3 or TRBV12-4 and J usage is TRBJ1-1; the table's D call of TRBD1 was not tested on the DNA. Both ends counted, the CDR3 spans 10 residues. CDR3 in amino acids: CASRRGHGDV.

V gene TRBV29-1 combines with J gene TRBJ2-7; 10 nucleotides line up with TRBD2. The CDR3 sequence is 15 residues long. V trimming: 3 bases; J trimming: 2 bases; junction bases outside the gene matches: 7. CDR1 and CDR2 from the germline V gene are SQVTM and ANQGSEA. The CDR3 protein is CSVDRWTSGTYEQYF. In nucleotides, the CDR3 is TGCAGCGTTGACCGCTGGACTAGCGGAACCTACGAGCAGTACTTC.

The V call is TRBV7-2, the J call TRBJ1-2, with TRBD1 identical over 7 bases. Unmatched junction bases numbered 6, after V lost 5 bases and J lost 3 bases. The CDR3 covers 14 residues. Germline CDR1 and CDR2: SGHTA and FQGNSA. The CDR3 protein is CASSTRQGYYGYTF. In DNA form, the CDR3 reads TGTGCCAGCAGCACGAGACAGGGCTACTATGGCTACACCTTC.

This clonotype has a count of ten or more. This chain connects TRBV7-9 to TRBJ2-7; D ambiguous. V lost 9 bases, J lost 0 bases, and 15 bases lay in between. Germline V CDR1 and CDR2: SEHNR, FQNEAQ (reference sequence). The CDR3 sequence is 14 residues long. Written as DNA, the CDR3 is TGTGCCAGTACCACCCCAGACAACTCCTACGAGCAGTACTTC. Translating gives CASTTPDNSYEQYF.

This clonotype was seen a handful of times. This chain uses TRBV12-3 or TRBV12-4 with TRBJ2-2; a possible D gene is TRBD1 (6 bases). V lost 6 bases, J lost 1 base, and 12 bases lay in between. This CDR3 comprises 15 residues. The CDR3 is CASSPWDKNTGELFF. For the CDR3, the DNA is TGTGCCAGCAGCCCCTGGGACAAGAACACCGGGGAGCTGTTTTTT.

This clonotype was observed a single time. This chain's CDR3 is CSADTTSGSEQYF. The CDR3 nucleotides read TGCAGTGCCGATACGACTAGCGGGAGCGAGCAGTACTTC. This sequence joins TRBV20-1 and TRBJ2-7; 12 bases are a match to TRBD2. The CDR3 has 13 amino acids. V was pared by 6 bases and J by 6 bases, with 6 bases of the junction left unmatched. Germline V lookup: CDR1 DFQATT, CDR2 SNEGSKA (reference sequence).

The CDR3: CASRKPNEPGWSNQPQHF. CDR3 in DNA: TGTGCCAGCAGGAAGCCTAACGAGCCGGGTTGGAGCAATCAGCCCCAGCATTTT. The chain recombines TRBV7-9 with TRBJ1-5; no clear D gene. Trimming took off 6 bases at V and 1 base at J, with 22 bases between the two ends. Germline CDR1 reads SEHNR; CDR2 reads FQNEAQ (reference sequence). The CDR3 sequence is 18 residues long.

This clonotype occurred many times. V gene TRBV6-1 combines with J gene TRBJ2-7; D remains unclear. Looked up from germline, CDR1 is MNHNS and CDR2 is SASEGT. The length of the CDR3 is 15 residues. The germline V and J ends were trimmed by 1 base and 0 bases, with 10 bases remaining between them. CDR3 amino acids: CASSEGPQTSYEQYF. As DNA, the CDR3 is TGTGCCAGCAGTGAAGGACCGCAGACCTCCTACGAGCAGTACTTC.

The rearrangement joins TRBV2 to TRBJ2-7; TRBD2 aligns across 13 bases. CDR3 size: 15 residues. Looked up from germline, CDR1 is SNHLY and CDR2 is FYNNEI. V lost 3 bases to trimming and J lost 4 bases; unmatched junction nucleotides: 3. The CDR3, as DNA: TGTGCCAGCAGTGAGGGGACTAGCGGGAAGTACGAGCAGTACTTC. Its protein is CASSEGTSGKYEQYF.

As concerns this clonotype: A read error may produce the germline difference seen at one junction end. The rearrangement uses TRBV25-1 and TRBJ2-7; 8 bases align to TRBD1. This CDR3 contains 14 residues. CDR1 is MGHDK, CDR2 SYGVNS, per germline. CDR3 sequence reads: CACSAGQGGYEQYF. CDR3 sequence (DNA): TGTGCCTGCAGTGCCGGACAGGGTGGGTACGAGCAGTACTTC.

The chain carries TRBV20-1 and TRBJ1-1, with no clear D. Trimming removed 3 bases from V and 0 bases from J, with 8 bases in between. CDR3 size: 13 residues. Germline V gives CDR1 DFQATT, CDR2 SNEGSKA (reference sequence). CDR3 sequence (DNA): TGCAGTGCTAGCTGGCGACTGAACACTGAAGCTTTCTTT. Its translation: CSASWRLNTEAFF.

Many counts were recorded for this clonotype. This rearrangement joins TRBV10-3 to TRBJ1-1, with D hard to call. CDR3 length equals 13 residues. Germline V gives CDR1 ENHRY, CDR2 SYGVKD. Trimming took off 3 bases at V and 1 base at J, with 6 bases between the two ends. The DNA for the CDR3 is TGTGCCATCAGTGATCTGGGGAACACTGAAGCTTTCTTT. Protein sequence: CAISDLGNTEAFF.

The V gene is TRBV7-1, the J gene TRBJ1-2; 7 bases line up with TRBD1. TRBV7-1 is given ORF status, its function remaining uncertain. The CDR3 runs 15 residues. J lost 7 bases, V lost 6 bases, and 14 bases had no gene match. CDR3 sequence reads: CASRGGTAGSGGYTF. Here the CDR3 DNA reads TGTGCCAGCAGAGGAGGGACAGCGGGAAGTGGTGGCTACACCTTC.

The gene calls are TRBV6-2 or TRBV6-3 and TRBJ1-2; no reliable D call. Per the germline V gene, CDR1 is MNHEY and CDR2 is SVGEGT. V was clipped by 2 bases and J by 4 bases, with 14 bases between them. CDR3 size: 15 residues. The CDR3 reads CASSYGSGRTYGYTF. Written as DNA, the CDR3 is TGTGCCAGCAGTTACGGTTCTGGCAGGACCTATGGCTACACCTTC.